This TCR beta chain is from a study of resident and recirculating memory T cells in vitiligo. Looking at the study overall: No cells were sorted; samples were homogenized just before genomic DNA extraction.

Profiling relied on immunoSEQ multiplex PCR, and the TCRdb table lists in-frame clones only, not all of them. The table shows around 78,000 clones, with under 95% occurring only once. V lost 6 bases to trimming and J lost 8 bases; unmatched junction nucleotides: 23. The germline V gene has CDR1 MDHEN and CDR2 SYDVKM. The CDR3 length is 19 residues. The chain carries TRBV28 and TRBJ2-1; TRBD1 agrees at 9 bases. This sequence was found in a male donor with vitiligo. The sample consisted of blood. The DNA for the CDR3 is TGTGCCAGCAGCGCAGGGCCGGGACAGGGTGTTATCGTTACCGATGAGCAGTTCTTC. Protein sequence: CASSAGPGQGVIVTDEQFF.